Shown below are 8 T cell receptor beta chains from a single sample sequenced in a study of technical replicates of blood from a few donors. Libraries were prepared by immunoSEQ multiplex PCR; TCRdb keeps only in-frame clonotypes and omits some of them. The data show under 95,000 clones, 90% to 95% seen once. The sample was T cells isolated from PBMCs. The receptor source for this set is a human donor in good health.

This clone was observed a single time. This rearrangement joins TRBV19 to TRBJ1-2; a possible D gene is TRBD1 (5 bases). Germline values: CDR1 LNHDA, CDR2 SQIVND (reference sequence). Trimming cost V 5 bases and J 8 bases, with 21 bases left between them. There are 15 residues in the CDR3. CDR3 in amino acids: CASSLSWQGLRGYTF. Here the CDR3 DNA reads TGTGCCAGTAGTCTCTCCTGGCAGGGTCTTAGGGGCTACACCTTC. Variable domain in full (rest from reference TRBV19 and TRBJ1-2): DGGITQSPKYLFRKEGQNVTLSCEQNLNHDAMYWYRQDPGQGLRLIYYSQIVNDFQKGDIAEGYSVSREKKESFPLTVTSAQKNPTAFYLCASSLSWQGLRGYTFGSGTRLTVV.

The rearrangement links TRBV29-1 to TRBJ1-2; 7 bases are shared with TRBD1. V shed 6 bases, J shed 3 bases, and the junction held 10 bases outside the gene matches. The germline V gene encodes CDR1 SQVTM and CDR2 ANQGSEA. The CDR3 contains 14 residues. The CDR3 nucleotides read TGCAGCGTAGGGACAGCCGGCGGGTACTATGGCTACACCTTC. This translates into CSVGTAGGYYGYTF.

The chain employs TRBV5-1 and TRBJ2-7; a possible D gene is TRBD2 (5 bases). V lost 7 bases and J 7 bases, leaving 15 bases between the germline ends. In germline, CDR1 is SGHRS, CDR2 YFSETQ. This CDR3 has 12 residues. DNA for the CDR3: TGCGCCAGCGCCTGGGAAGGGAGAGAGCAGTACTTC. Protein product: CASAWEGREQYF.

The V call is TRBV30, the J call TRBJ2-1; TRBD1 matches 11 bases. The length of the CDR3 is 15 residues. Germline-derived CDR1 and CDR2 are GTSNPN and SVGIG (reference sequence). Trimming at V came to 4 bases and at J to 7 bases, leaving 9 bases not matched to a gene. This CDR3 is CAWNAGQGAKNEQFF. DNA for the CDR3: TGTGCCTGGAACGCTGGACAGGGGGCGAAAAATGAGCAGTTCTTC.

The genes are TRBV5-1 and TRBJ2-7, with D perhaps TRBD2 (5 bases). V gave up 0 bases and J gave up 0 bases, with 10 bases separating them. Germline assignment: CDR1 SGHRS and CDR2 YFSETQ. The CDR3 totals 15 residues. CDR3 sequence: CASSLGLRVSYEQYF. CDR3 sequence (DNA): TGCGCCAGCAGCTTGGGATTGCGGGTCTCCTACGAGCAGTACTTC.

CDR3 protein: CASSSRRSLDYGYTF. The CDR3 DNA reads as TGTGCCAGCAGTTCCCGAAGGAGCCTAGACTATGGCTACACCTTC. The genes are TRBV28 and TRBJ1-2; no reliable D call. CDR1 is MDHEN, CDR2 SYDVKM, per germline. This CDR3 contains 15 residues. Trimming removed 4 bases at V and 3 bases at J, with 15 bases between.

The chain employs TRBV2 and TRBJ2-1; 13 bases agree with TRBD2. V lost 3 bases, J lost 8 bases, and 4 bases stayed unmatched. CDR3 length: 15 amino acids. Germline V gene data show CDR1 as SNHLY and CDR2 as FYNNEI. As DNA, the CDR3 is TGTGCCAGCAGTGACGGGACTAGCGGGATGCATGAGCAGTTCTTC. Its protein is CASSDGTSGMHEQFF.

Only a few counts were recorded for this clone. The chain employs TRBV30 and TRBJ1-1; D gene ambiguous. V lost 5 bases to trimming and J lost 2 bases, with 12 bases between them. Germline lookup yields CDR1 GTSNPN and CDR2 SVGIG (reference sequence). This CDR3 spans 13 amino acids. Here the CDR3 reads CAWQSASNTEAFF. DNA for the CDR3: TGTGCCTGGCAGTCCGCAAGTAACACTGAAGCTTTCTTT.